These 2 T cell receptor beta chains were sequenced from one sample in a study of T cell clones after liver transplantation. The assay was immunoSEQ multiplex PCR, and TCRdb's table has in-frame clones only and misses some. The sample has 55,000 to 75,000 clones, less than 85% seen once. Sequenced material: CD4+ T cells from blood, taken at the roughly 16-month timepoint. These receptors all stem from a human patient who received a liver transplant. Some T cells may be supplied by the graft donor.

The genes are TRBV18 and TRBJ2-5; TRBD2 aligns across 7 bases. Germline V gene lookup returns CDR1 KGHSH and CDR2 LQKENI. This CDR3 spans 14 amino acids. The J segment lost 2 bases and the V segment lost 2 bases, leaving 2 bases of the junction unmatched. CDR3 bases: TGTGCCAGCTCACCAGGACTAGGGCAAGAGACCCAGTACTTC. Translating it yields CASSPGLGQETQYF.

The chain uses TRBV29-1 and TRBJ2-3; 9 bases map to TRBD2. CDR3 length: 14 amino acids. Germline V gene sequence: CDR1 SQVTM, CDR2 ANQGSEA. The V gene end was trimmed by 1 base and the J gene end by 4 bases; junction bases not matched to a gene: 3. CDR3 loop: CSVEGIAGADTQYF. In nucleotides, the CDR3 is TGCAGCGTTGAAGGTATAGCGGGGGCAGATACGCAGTATTTT.